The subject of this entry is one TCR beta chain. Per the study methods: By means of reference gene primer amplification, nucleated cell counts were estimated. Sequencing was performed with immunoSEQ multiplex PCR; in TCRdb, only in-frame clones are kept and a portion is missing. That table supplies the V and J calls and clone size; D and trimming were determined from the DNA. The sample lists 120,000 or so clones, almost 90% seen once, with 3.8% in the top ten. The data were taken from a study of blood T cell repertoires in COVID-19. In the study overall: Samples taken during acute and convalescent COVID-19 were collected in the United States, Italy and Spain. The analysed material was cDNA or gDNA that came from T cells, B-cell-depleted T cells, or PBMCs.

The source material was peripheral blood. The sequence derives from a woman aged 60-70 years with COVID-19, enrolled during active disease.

CDR3 loop: CASSPRTDNTEAFF. CDR3 sequence (DNA): TGTGCCAGCAGCCCGCGGACAGACAACACTGAAGCTTTCTTT. V and J are TRBV7-8 and TRBJ1-1; D may be TRBD1 (6 bases). The V end was cut by 5 bases, the J end by 2 bases, with 12 bases between. The CDR3 spans 14 residues. CDR1 is SGHVS and CDR2 is FQNEAQ in the germline V gene. The complete variable domain, with remaining parts taken from reference TRBV7-8 and TRBJ1-1, reads GAGVSQSPRYKVAKRGQDVALRCDPISGHVSLFWYQQALGQGPEFLTYFQNEAQLDKSGLPSDRFFAERPEGSVSTLKIQRTQQEDSAVYLCASSPRTDNTEAFFGQGTRLTVV.